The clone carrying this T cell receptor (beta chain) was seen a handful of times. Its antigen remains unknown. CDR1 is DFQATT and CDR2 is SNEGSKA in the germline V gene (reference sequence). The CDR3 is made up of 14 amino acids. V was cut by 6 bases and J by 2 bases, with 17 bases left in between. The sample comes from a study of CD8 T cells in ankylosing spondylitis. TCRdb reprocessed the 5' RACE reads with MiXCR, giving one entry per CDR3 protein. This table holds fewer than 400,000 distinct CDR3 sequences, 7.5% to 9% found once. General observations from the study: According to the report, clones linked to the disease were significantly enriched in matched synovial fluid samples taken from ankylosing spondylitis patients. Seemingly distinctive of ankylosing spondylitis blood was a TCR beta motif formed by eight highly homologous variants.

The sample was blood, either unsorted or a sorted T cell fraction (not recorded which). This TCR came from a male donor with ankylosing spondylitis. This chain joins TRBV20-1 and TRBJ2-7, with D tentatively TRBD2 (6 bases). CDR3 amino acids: CSARGLGGAYEQYF. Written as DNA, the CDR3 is TGCAGTGCCCGAGGACTTGGCGGGGCCTACGAGCAGTACTTC.